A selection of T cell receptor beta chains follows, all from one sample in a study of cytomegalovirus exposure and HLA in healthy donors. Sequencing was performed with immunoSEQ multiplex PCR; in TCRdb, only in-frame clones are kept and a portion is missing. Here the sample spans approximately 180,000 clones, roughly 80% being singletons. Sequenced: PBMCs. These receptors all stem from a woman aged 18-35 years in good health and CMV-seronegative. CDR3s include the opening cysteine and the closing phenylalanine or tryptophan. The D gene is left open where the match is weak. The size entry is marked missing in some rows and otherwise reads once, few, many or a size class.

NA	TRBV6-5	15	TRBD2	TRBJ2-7	TGTGCCAGCAGTGTTGGATTAGCGGGTTCGAACGAGCAGTACTTC	CASSVGLAGSNEQYF
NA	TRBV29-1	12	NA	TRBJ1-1	TGCAGCGTTGCGTACGGGAAAGTTGAAGCTTTCTTT	CSVAYGKVEAFF
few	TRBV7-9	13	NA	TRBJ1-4	TGTGCCAGCAGCCCCCAGGTCAATGAAAAACTGTTTTTT	CASSPQVNEKLFF
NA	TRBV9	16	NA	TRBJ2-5	TGTGCCAGCAGCGTAGGGTCAGCGGTGGGGGGAGAGACCCAGTACTTC	CASSVGSAVGGETQYF
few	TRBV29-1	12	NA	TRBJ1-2	TGCGCTGGGGGGGGAGAGGACTATGGCTACACCTTC	CAGGGEDYGYTF
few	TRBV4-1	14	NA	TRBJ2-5	TGCGCCAGCAGCCGCTCGACTAGTGAGGAGACCCAGTACTTC	CASSRSTSEETQYF
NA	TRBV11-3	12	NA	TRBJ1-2	TGTGCCAGCAGCTATCGAGATCGGGGCTACACCTTC	CASSYRDRGYTF
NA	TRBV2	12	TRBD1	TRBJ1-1	TGTGCCAGCAGTGGATTGGGACAGTGGTCTTTCTTT	CASSGLGQWSFF
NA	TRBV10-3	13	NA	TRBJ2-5	TGTGCCATCAGTGAGTCCGGGAAAGAGACCCAGTACTTC	CAISESGKETQYF
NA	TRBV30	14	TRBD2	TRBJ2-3	TGTGCCTGGAGTGGTACGGGAGGACCCAATACGCAGTATTTT	CAWSGTGGPNTQYF
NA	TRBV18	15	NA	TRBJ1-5	TGTGCCAGCTCACCAAGGGACGGGGGGAATCAGCCCCAGCATTTT	CASSPRDGGNQPQHF
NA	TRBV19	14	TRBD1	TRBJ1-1	TGTGCCAGTAGTCAGGGGGATAGGAGCACTGAAGCTTTCTTT	CASSQGDRSTEAFF
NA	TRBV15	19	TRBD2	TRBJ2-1	TGTGCCACCAGCAGGGATAGGGGACTAGCCGTCAACCGAGACAATGAGCAGTTCTTC	CATSRDRGLAVNRDNEQFF
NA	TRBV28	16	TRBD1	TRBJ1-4	TGTGCCAGCAGTTCAGGCCTAGACAGGGGGGGGGAAAAACTGTTTTTT	CASSSGLDRGGEKLFF
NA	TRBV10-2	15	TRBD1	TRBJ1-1	TGCGCCAGCAGTCTACAGGGGAGATTCGGCACTGAAGCTTTCTTT	CASSLQGRFGTEAFF
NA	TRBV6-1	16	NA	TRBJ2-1	TGTGCCAGCAGTGAAGCTTCGGGGGATCCGTACAATGAGCAGTTCTTC	CASSEASGDPYNEQFF
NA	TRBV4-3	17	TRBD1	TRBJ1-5	TGCGCCAGCAGCCAAGAAACAGGGGGCTACGGATATCAGCCCCAGCATTTT	CASSQETGGYGYQPQHF
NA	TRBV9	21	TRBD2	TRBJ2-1	TGTGCCAGCAGCGTAGCTCCGACTGGCGGGAGGAGGATCGGAGGGTACAATGAGCAGTTCTTC	CASSVAPTGGRRIGGYNEQFF
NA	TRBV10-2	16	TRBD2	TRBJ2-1	TGCGCCAGCAGTGAGGGTAGCGGGAGCTCCTACAATGAGCAGTTCTTC	CASSEGSGSSYNEQFF
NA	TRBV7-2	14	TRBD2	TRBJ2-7	TGTGCCAGCAGCCTCGGGACTAGACGGACCGAGCAGTACTTC	CASSLGTRRTEQYF
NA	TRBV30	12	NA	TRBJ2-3	TGTGCCGGGACTTTGGGGGGAGATACGCAGTATTTT	CAGTLGGDTQYF
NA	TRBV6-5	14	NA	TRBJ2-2	TGTGCCAGCAGTTACTCCGACTATCACCGGGAGCTGTTTTTT	CASSYSDYHRELFF
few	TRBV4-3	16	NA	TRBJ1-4	TGCGCCAGCAGCCAAGAGGGAGGGGGTGCTAATGAAAAACTGTTTTTT	CASSQEGGGANEKLFF
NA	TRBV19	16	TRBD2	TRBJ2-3	TGTGCCAGTAGCCAGGACGGGACTAGCGGCACAGATACGCAGTATTTT	CASSQDGTSGTDTQYF
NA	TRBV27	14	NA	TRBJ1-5	TGTGCCAGCAGTTTAAAGGCAGGGTCTCAGCCCCAGCATTTT	CASSLKAGSQPQHF
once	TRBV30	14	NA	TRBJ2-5	TGTGCCTGGAGGGGGGGACCGTTAGGGGAGACCCAGTACTTC	CAWRGGPLGETQYF
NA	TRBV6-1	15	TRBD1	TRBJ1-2	TGTGCCAGCAGAGCGGACAGGGAACCTAACTATGGCTACACCTTC	CASRADREPNYGYTF
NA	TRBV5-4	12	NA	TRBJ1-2	TGTGCCAGCAGCGAACAGGGAATTGGCTACACCTTC	CASSEQGIGYTF
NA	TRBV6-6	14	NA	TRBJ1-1	TGTGCCAGCAAAACCGGGAATTCGAACACTGAAGCTTTCTTT	CASKTGNSNTEAFF
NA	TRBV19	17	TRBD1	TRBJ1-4	TGTGCCAGTAGTACCGACAGGGGGCGAGGTGATAACGAAAAACTGTTTTTT	CASSTDRGRGDNEKLFF
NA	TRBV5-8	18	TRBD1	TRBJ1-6	TGTGCCAGCAGCTTGGATCGTGACAGGGTTCCCTATAATTCACCCCTCCACTTT	CASSLDRDRVPYNSPLHF